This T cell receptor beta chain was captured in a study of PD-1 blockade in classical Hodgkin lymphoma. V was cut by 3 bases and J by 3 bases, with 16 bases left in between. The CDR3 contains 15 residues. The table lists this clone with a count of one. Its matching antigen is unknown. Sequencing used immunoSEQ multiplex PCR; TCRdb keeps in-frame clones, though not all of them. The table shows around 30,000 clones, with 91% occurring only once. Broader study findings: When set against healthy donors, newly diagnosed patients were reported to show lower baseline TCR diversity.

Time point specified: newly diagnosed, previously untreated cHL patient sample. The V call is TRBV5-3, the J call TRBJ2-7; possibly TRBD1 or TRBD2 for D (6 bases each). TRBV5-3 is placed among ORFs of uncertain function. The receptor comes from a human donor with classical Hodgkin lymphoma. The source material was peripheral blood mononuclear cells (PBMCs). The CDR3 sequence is CARSSGGRNLYEQYF. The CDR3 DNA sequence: TGTGCCAGAAGCTCCGGGGGCCGGAACCTCTACGAGCAGTACTTC.